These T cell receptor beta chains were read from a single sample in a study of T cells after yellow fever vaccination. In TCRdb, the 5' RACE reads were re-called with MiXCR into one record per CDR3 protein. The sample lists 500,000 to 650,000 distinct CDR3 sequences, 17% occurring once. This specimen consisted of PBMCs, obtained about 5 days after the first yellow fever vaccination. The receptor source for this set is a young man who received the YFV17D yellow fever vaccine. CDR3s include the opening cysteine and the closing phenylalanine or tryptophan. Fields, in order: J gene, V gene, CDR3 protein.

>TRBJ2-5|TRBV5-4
CATRGPQETQYF
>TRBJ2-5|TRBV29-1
CSVDVERGGLDETQYF
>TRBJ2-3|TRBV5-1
CASSLVPSDTQYF
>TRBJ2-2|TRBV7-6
CASSLQGELFF
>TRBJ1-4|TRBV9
CASSSREWNEKLFF
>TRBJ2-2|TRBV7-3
CASSLGGKAGELFF
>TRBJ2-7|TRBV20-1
CSARFGNLLAEQYF
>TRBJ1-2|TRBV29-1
CSTLGDTNYGYTF
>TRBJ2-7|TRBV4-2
CASSQEDTSYEQYF
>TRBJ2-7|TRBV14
CASSQDGGQGPYEQYF
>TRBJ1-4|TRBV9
CASSVGQGAEKLFF
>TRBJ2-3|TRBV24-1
CATSSGTGPTQYF
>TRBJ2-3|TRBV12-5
CASGLVQEGTDTQYF
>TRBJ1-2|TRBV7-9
CASTPPTDSYGYTF
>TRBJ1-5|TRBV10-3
CATRDREDQPQHF
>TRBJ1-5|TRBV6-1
CASSPGRQGLSNQPQHF
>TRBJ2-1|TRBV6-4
CASSDSSGGNNEQFF
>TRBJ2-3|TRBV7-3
CASSSTGGSTDTQYF
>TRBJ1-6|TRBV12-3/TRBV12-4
CASSLRPTYNSPLHF
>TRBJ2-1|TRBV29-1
CSVAAGIYNEQFF
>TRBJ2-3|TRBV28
CASSPQLAGSSDTQYF
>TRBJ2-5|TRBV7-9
CASSLSVGGPEETQYF
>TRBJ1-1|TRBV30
CAWTRQWNTEAFF
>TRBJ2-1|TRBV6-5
CASSSYSSSGGARNEQFF
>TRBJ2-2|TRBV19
CASSTGTGNTGELFF
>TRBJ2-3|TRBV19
CASSMRRGGTDTQYF